The rows below give T cell receptor beta chains drawn from one sample of a study of graft-versus-host responses after intestinal transplantation. Their antigens are not known. The protocol was immunoSEQ multiplex PCR, while the TCRdb copy is restricted to in-frame clones and leaves out a portion. The top ten hold around 8% of the sample, which has approximately 81,000 clones, roughly 84% seen once. The sample here was unstimulated CD8+ T cells sorted from spleen or lymph node cells, taken before transplant. The receptors derive from a human donor who was the organ donor for an intestinal transplant. The CDR3 runs from the conserved cysteine through the conserved F or W. A D gene is named only where the DNA matches it firmly.

V gene	D gene	J gene	CDR3 DNA	CDR3 protein
TRBV4-1	TRBD1	TRBJ1-1	TGCGCCAGCAGCCAACAACTAGGACAGGGGTTGGGCACTGAAGCTTTCTTT	CASSQQLGQGLGTEAFF
TRBV4-1	.	TRBJ1-2	TGCGCCAGCAGCCCTAGAGCTACAGAGAGAAGCTACACCTTC	CASSPRATERSYTF
TRBV27	.	TRBJ1-2	TGTGCCAGCAGTTTAATCGGTGCCCCTAACTATGGCTACACCTTC	CASSLIGAPNYGYTF
TRBV7-9	TRBD2	TRBJ2-3	TGTGCCAGCAGTCAGACTAGCGGGGGGCCAGATACGCAGTATTTT	CASSQTSGGPDTQYF
TRBV2	.	TRBJ2-7	TGTGCCAGCAGGGGATACGAGCAGTACTTC	CASRGYEQYF
TRBV6-6	.	TRBJ2-7	TGTGCCAGCTCAGGTCTCGAAGCCTACGAGCAGTACTTC	CASSGLEAYEQYF
TRBV4-1	.	TRBJ1-1	TGCGCCAGCAGCCAATGGGCAACGAACACTGAAGCTTTCTTT	CASSQWATNTEAFF
TRBV6-5	TRBD2	TRBJ2-1	TGTGCCAGCAGTTACTCGACTAGCGGGGCCGAGCAGTTCTTC	CASSYSTSGAEQFF
TRBV4-1	.	TRBJ1-5	TGCGCCAGCAGCCAAGTTATAGGAGGGGGCAATCAGCCCCAGCATTTT	CASSQVIGGGNQPQHF
TRBV7-8	TRBD1	TRBJ1-5	TGTGCCAGCAGCGTAAGGACAGGTAGCAATCAGCCCCAGCATTTT	CASSVRTGSNQPQHF
TRBV20-1	.	TRBJ1-6	TGCAGAGCGGGCGCTTCACCCCTCCACTTT	CRAGASPLHF
TRBV6-5	.	TRBJ1-2	TGTGCCGCTTTTCGCGAAGGCGGCCACTATGGCTACACCTTC	CAAFREGGHYGYTF